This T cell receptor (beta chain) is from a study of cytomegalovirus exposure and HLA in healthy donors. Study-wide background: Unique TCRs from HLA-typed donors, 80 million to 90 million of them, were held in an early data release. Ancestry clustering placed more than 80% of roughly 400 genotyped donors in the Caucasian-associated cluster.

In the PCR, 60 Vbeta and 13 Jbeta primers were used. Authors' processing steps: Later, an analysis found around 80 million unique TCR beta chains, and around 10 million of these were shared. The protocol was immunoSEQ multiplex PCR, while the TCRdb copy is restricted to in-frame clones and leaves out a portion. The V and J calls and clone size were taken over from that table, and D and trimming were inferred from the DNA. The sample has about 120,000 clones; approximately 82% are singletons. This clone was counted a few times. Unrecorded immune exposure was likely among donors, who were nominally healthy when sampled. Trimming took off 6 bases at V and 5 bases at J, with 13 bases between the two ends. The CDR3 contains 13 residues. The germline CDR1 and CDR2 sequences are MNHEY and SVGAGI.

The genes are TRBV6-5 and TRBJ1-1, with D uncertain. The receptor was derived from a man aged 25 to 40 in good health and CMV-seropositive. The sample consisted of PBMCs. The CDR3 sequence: CASSLTPQTEAFF. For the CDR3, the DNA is TGTGCCAGCAGCCTCACCCCACAGACTGAAGCTTTCTTT.